This entry is about one T cell receptor (beta chain). These data come from a study of blood T cell repertoires in COVID-19. V gave up 2 bases and J gave up 4 bases; unmatched junction bases: 7. Per the germline V gene, CDR1 is SGHRS and CDR2 is YFSETQ. This CDR3 contains 16 residues. Original processing methods: Amplifying reference gene primers gave estimates of nucleated cell counts. This table comes from immunoSEQ multiplex PCR, and its TCRdb copy is limited to in-frame clones, with some not included. The DNA gave D and trimming, while V, J and clone size come from that table. The table records 70,000 to 75,000 clones, about 82% of them present only once.

The sequencing sample was made of peripheral blood. The receptor was derived from a woman aged 60-75 years with acute or convalescent COVID-19. V gene TRBV5-1 combines with J gene TRBJ2-3; TRBD2 matches at 10 bases. CDR3 region: CASSFLAGGNADTQYF. The CDR3 DNA reads TGCGCCAGCAGCTTCTTAGCGGGAGGTAATGCAGATACGCAGTATTTT.